The present T cell receptor beta chain was sequenced within a study of metastatic and nonmetastatic thyroid tumors. Study summary: Where malignant and benign thyroid patients were concerned, repertoires were compared across blood and tumor or nodule tissue.

This CDR3 has 16 residues. Germline V gene data show CDR1 as SGHAT and CDR2 as FQDESV (reference sequence). Through MiXCR, TCRdb re-clonotyped the PCR reads. The data contain roughly 71,000 clones, more than 15% of them singletons. All patients reached thyroid surgery having received no treatment beforehand. Study-wide results and caveats: Benign nodules were reported to have significantly lower TCR beta diversity than malignant thyroid tumors, in blood and tumor.

This clone was detected only a few times. The antigen is not known. A much larger clone sits a single nucleotide away, making a read error possible. The chain has TRBV11-1 and TRBJ2-7; D is perhaps TRBD1 or TRBD2 (6 bases each). The sequenced sample consisted of blood. The TCR was taken from a female donor with papillary thyroid cancer or a benign thyroid nodule (not recorded which). Some clones in this sample may be carry-over from other donors' samples. This CDR3 reads CASSDSLGGTNYEQYF. CDR3 DNA sequence: TGTGCTAGCAGCGATTCTCTGGGCGGGACAAACTACGAGCAGTACTTC.